The rows below give T cell receptor beta chains drawn from one sample of a study of T-cell memory formation after mild COVID-19. MiXCR was run by TCRdb on the 5' RACE reads, yielding one entry per CDR3 protein. Of hundreds of thousands of distinct CDR3 sequences in the sample, roughly 17% were seen once. Material for sequencing was PBMCs or a T cell subset sorted from them (not recorded which). The receptors here all came from an adult woman who had mild COVID-19 (a few samples of this study predate the infection). Cell type and time point are not known. Both conserved end residues are trimmed from each CDR3. The order of the fields is J gene, V gene, clone size, D gene, CDR3 protein. D genes are given only for firm matches. For some rows the clone size is stated as once, few or many, or as a class when expanded; others skip it.

TRBJ2-7 TRBV9 few TRBD2 ASSVASGPYEQY
TRBJ2-1 TRBV9 few TRBD2 ASSVVGLAGGLQF
TRBJ2-7 TRBV19 - - ASSLKPYYEQY
TRBJ2-2 TRBV14 - TRBD2 ASSTTSGVNTGELF
TRBJ1-1 TRBV7-9 few - ASSPPWGFGNSEAF
TRBJ2-3 TRBV24-1 few TRBD1 ATRRTGEKDTQY
TRBJ2-2 TRBV7-3 - - ASLRDGTGELF
TRBJ1-2 TRBV20-1 few TRBD1 SARAGTGGGYT
TRBJ2-1 TRBV20-1 - - SARVGGPGAYNEQF
TRBJ2-7 TRBV5-1 - TRBD1 ASSPGTGVSYEQY
TRBJ2-7 TRBV5-1 - TRBD1 ASSSGQGAVNEQY
TRBJ2-2 TRBV7-9 - - AEGTFSNTGELF
TRBJ2-6 TRBV7-2 many TRBD1 ASSTDRVSGANVLT
TRBJ2-7 TRBV18 few - ASSPQLNEQY
TRBJ2-1 TRBV10-2 - TRBD2 ASSDFAGAYNEQF
TRBJ1-1 TRBV3-1 - - ASSRSDSLNTEAF
TRBJ2-2 TRBV5-4 - - ASSLGPGGPNTGELF
TRBJ2-3 TRBV20-1 - - SAVDVGITDTQY
TRBJ1-4 TRBV7-9 - TRBD1 ASSLSRDRGLGEKLF
TRBJ2-1 TRBV7-9 few TRBD2 ASSLREGPYNEQF
TRBJ2-7 TRBV4-1 - TRBD1 ASSQVGDRVYEQY
TRBJ1-3 TRBV4-2 - TRBD1 ASSQAGGSGNTIY
TRBJ2-1 TRBV7-8 few - ASSPSLSGYNEQF
TRBJ2-3 TRBV5-4 few - ASSLHEGLGDTQY
TRBJ1-4 TRBV7-9 few - ASSLSTGVDNEKLF
TRBJ1-1 TRBV7-9 - - ASSFVNTEAF
TRBJ1-1 TRBV11-3 - - ASSLGVWTEAF
TRBJ1-5 TRBV7-2 - TRBD1 ASSLGDRLNQPQH